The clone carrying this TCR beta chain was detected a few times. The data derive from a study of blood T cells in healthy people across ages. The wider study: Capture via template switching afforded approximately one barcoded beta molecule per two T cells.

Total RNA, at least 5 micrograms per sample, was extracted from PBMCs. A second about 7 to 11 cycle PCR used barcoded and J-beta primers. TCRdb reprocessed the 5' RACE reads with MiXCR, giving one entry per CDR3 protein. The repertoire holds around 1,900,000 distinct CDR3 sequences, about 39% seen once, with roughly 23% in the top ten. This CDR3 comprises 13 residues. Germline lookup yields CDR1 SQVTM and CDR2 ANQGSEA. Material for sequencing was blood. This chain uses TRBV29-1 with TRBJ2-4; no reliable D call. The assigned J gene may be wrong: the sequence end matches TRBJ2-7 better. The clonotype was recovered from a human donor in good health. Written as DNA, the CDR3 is TGCAGCGTCGAGGCCACTCTTAACGCCGAGCAGTACTTC. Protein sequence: CSVEATLNAEQYF.